The 17 T cell receptor beta chains below all came from one sample that was sequenced in a study of HIV-infected children after antiretroviral therapy interruption. A 3' RACE protocol on RNA, with unique molecular identifiers, produced the TCR library. MiXCR, run by TCRdb on the 3' RACE reads, gives a single entry per CDR3 protein. In the table there are tens of thousands of distinct CDR3 sequences, more than 3.5% of which are singletons. Sample treatment: PENTA 11 planned treatment interruption arm or continuous ART arm. The sample was CD45RA+ CD4+ T cells from PBMCs, pooled from several time points, taken from a donor given antiretroviral therapy, either interrupted or continuous. Subset here: naive CD4+ CD45RA+ CD45RO- T cells. Receptors originate from a pool of human donors with HIV.

This clonotype was observed many times. V gene TRBV28 combines with J gene TRBJ1-2; D perhaps matches TRBD1 (6 bases). The CDR3 has 14 amino acids. The germline V gene has CDR1 MDHEN and CDR2 SYDVKM. Trimming took 5 bases from V and 4 from J, leaving 14 bases between them. The CDR3 spells CASSTGSGGYGYTF. CDR3 bases: TGTGCCAGCAGTACAGGGAGCGGGGGCTATGGCTACACCTTC.

This clonotype was seen at least ten times. The rearrangement joins TRBV4-1 to TRBJ2-3; no clear D. Looked up from germline, CDR1 is MGHRA and CDR2 is YSYEKL. The CDR3 loop spans 17 amino acids. The V gene lost 3 bases and the J gene lost 0 bases, with 16 bases spanning the gap. The CDR3 nucleotides are TGCGCCAGCAGCCAGGGCCTGGGCGGTACTAGCACAGATACGCAGTATTTT. Translation: CASSQGLGGTSTDTQYF.

This clonotype was seen repeatedly, ten times or more. The chain employs TRBV7-3 and TRBJ1-1; D is unclear. Trimming left V 1 base short and J 3 bases short, with 6 bases between. Germline-derived CDR1 and CDR2 are SGHTA and FQGTGA. CDR3 length: 13 residues. The CDR3 loop reads CASSLIADTEAFF. Written as DNA, the CDR3 is TGTGCCAGCAGCTTAATCGCGGACACTGAAGCTTTCTTT.

Ten or more counts support this clonotype. The CDR3 spells CASSPVAAPLHF. The CDR3 DNA follows: TGTGCCAGCAGCCCGGTAGCGGCACCCCTCCACTTT. The chain uses TRBV7-9 and TRBJ1-6; no reliable D call. The V end was cut by 5 bases, the J end by 11 bases, with 10 bases between. The CDR3 loop spans 12 amino acids. Germline CDR1 is SEHNR and CDR2 is FQNEAQ (reference sequence).

This clonotype was detected many times. J is TRBJ2-2 and V is TRBV6-5; perhaps TRBD1 as D (5 bases). Looked up from germline, CDR1 is MNHEY and CDR2 is SVGAGI. V lost 4 bases and J lost 3, with 12 bases in between. This CDR3 has 15 residues. The CDR3 here is CASSSRTPYTGELFF. The CDR3 DNA reads as TGTGCCAGCAGTTCTCGGACACCTTACACCGGGGAGCTGTTTTTT.

On this clonotype itself: The junction departs from germline at one end; a sequencing error may be responsible. The chain couples TRBV6-6 to TRBJ2-4; 11 nucleotides match TRBD1. CDR1 and CDR2 from the germline V gene are MNHNY and SVGAGI (reference sequence). This CDR3 is 15 amino acids long. CDR3 in amino acids: CASSAGTGGQNTLYF. DNA for the CDR3: TGTGCCAGCAGTGCCGGGACAGGGGGTCAAAACACCTTGTACTTT.

This clonotype was detected many times. The rearrangement uses TRBV11-3 and TRBJ2-7; maybe TRBD2 (5 bases). There are 15 residues in the CDR3. Trimming shortened V by 6 bases and J by 4 bases, and 19 bases separated the two germline ends. Germline V gene sequence: CDR1 SGHNT, CDR2 YENEEA. The CDR3 loop is CASRPTFGVIYEQYF. The CDR3 DNA reads as TGTGCCAGCAGGCCGACGTTCGGGGTTATATACGAGCAGTACTTC.

This clonotype was seen ten or more times. Written as DNA, the CDR3 is TGCAGTGCTGATTCAGTGGGTGAGCAGTTCTTC. Translation gives CSADSVGEQFF. This chain links TRBV20-1 with TRBJ2-1; D call uncertain. Germline lookup yields CDR1 DFQATT and CDR2 SNEGSKA (reference sequence). The CDR3 is 11 residues long. V was pared by 5 bases and J by 9 bases, with 11 bases between.

This clonotype was picked up a small number of times. As DNA, the CDR3 is TGTGCCAGCAGCTTAAGAGGAGGGACTAGGGATACGCAGTATTTT. As protein: CASSLRGGTRDTQYF. The genes are TRBV7-2 and TRBJ2-3, with 8 bases identical to TRBD2. This CDR3 contains 15 residues. With 2 bases clipped from V and 6 bases from J, the junction kept 7 bases outside the gene matches. Germline assignment: CDR1 SGHTA and CDR2 FQGNSA. The full variable domain, in which reference TRBV7-2 and TRBJ2-3 provide the parts outside the CDR3, is GAGVSQSPSNKVTEKGKDVELRCDPISGHTALYWYRQSLGQGLEFLIYFQGNSAPDKSGLPSDRFSAERTGGSVSTLTIQRTQQEDSAVYLCASSLRGGTRDTQYFGPGTRLTVL.

This clonotype was observed at least ten times. This rearrangement joins TRBV30 to TRBJ2-1; D is unresolved. This CDR3 region has 13 residues. Germline V gene lookup returns CDR1 GTSNPN and CDR2 SVGIG (reference sequence). Trimming cost V 0 bases and J 7 bases, with 10 bases left between them. As DNA, the CDR3 is TGTGCCTGGAGTGTACAACCCGGGAATGAGCAGTTCTTC. Its translation is CAWSVQPGNEQFF.

This clonotype was counted at least ten times. The chain has TRBV7-9 and TRBJ1-4; TRBD1 might be the D (5 bases). Germline V lookup: CDR1 SEHNR, CDR2 FQNEAQ (reference sequence). V was cut by 2 bases and J by 6 bases, with 10 bases left in between. This CDR3 is 14 amino acids long. CDR3 DNA: TGTGCCAGCAGCTTAAGACAGATTGATGAAAAACTGTTTTTT. It encodes CASSLRQIDEKLFF. The full variable domain, with the rest looked up from reference TRBV7-9 and TRBJ1-4, is DTGVSQNPRHKITKRGQNVTFRCDPISEHNRLYWYRQTLGQGPEFLTYFQNEAQLEKSRLLSDRFSAERPKGSFSTLEIQRTEQGDSAMYLCASSLRQIDEKLFFGSGTQLSVL.

This clonotype appeared many times. The rearrangement joins TRBV5-1 to TRBJ2-1, with D unclear. Germline values: CDR1 SGHRS, CDR2 YFSETQ. The germline V and J ends were trimmed by 0 bases and 0 bases, with 4 bases remaining between them. This CDR3 comprises 14 residues. CDR3 amino acids: CASSLADSYNEQFF. CDR3 nucleotides: TGCGCCAGCAGCTTGGCAGACTCCTACAATGAGCAGTTCTTC.

This clonotype was detected many times. The chain joins TRBV25-1 to TRBJ1-1, with 7 bases that match TRBD1. V shed 1 base, J shed 1 base, and the junction held 3 bases outside the gene matches. The germline V gene has CDR1 MGHDK and CDR2 SYGVNS. The CDR3 length is 15 residues. CDR3 bases: TGTGCCAGCAGTGAATGGGCAGGGGGGAACACTGAAGCTTTCTTT. This encodes CASSEWAGGNTEAFF.

This clonotype was picked up many times. The chain couples TRBV5-1 to TRBJ1-4, with no clear D. The ends were cut back, 0 bases at V and 7 bases at J, with 16 bases in the middle. The CDR3 sequence is 16 residues long. Per the germline V gene, CDR1 is SGHRS and CDR2 is YFSETQ. The CDR3 region is CASSLARGPGPEKLFF. DNA for the CDR3: TGCGCCAGCAGCTTGGCCAGAGGGCCAGGACCTGAAAAACTGTTTTTT.

This clonotype was seen ten or more times. This chain connects TRBV7-3 to TRBJ1-6, with 7 bases lining up with TRBD1. V lost 5 bases and J lost 6; bases outside the gene matches: 1. The CDR3 is made up of 13 amino acids. CDR1 SGHTA and CDR2 FQGTGA come from the germline V gene. In nucleotides, the CDR3 is TGTGCCAGCAGCAGGGACAGTAATTCACCCCTCCACTTT. This gives the protein CASSRDSNSPLHF.

The chain has TRBV5-1 and TRBJ1-4, with 8 bases identical to TRBD1. The junction had 3 bases not matched to a gene; V was cut back by 2 bases and J by 0 bases. The CDR3 has 16 amino acids. Germline V gene lookup returns CDR1 SGHRS and CDR2 YFSETQ. In nucleotides, the CDR3 is TGCGCCAGCAGCTTTGGACAGGGTGCAACTAATGAAAAACTGTTTTTT. Its protein product is CASSFGQGATNEKLFF.

The chain links TRBV12-3 or TRBV12-4 to TRBJ2-2; 13 bases align to TRBD2. V was clipped by 5 bases and J by 5 bases; unmatched bases: 5. This CDR3 comprises 16 residues. The CDR3 DNA reads as TGTGCCAGCAGTCCGACTAGCGGGGGGCCTACCGGGGAGCTGTTTTTT. Its translation is CASSPTSGGPTGELFF.